This TCR beta chain came from a study of vaccination effects on CD4 cells after COVID-19. Regarding this clone: Its target is unknown.

Ahead of sequencing, the ViraFEST assay grew antigen-specific CD4+ T cells using viral peptide pools. When around nine days of culture had elapsed, CD4+ T cells were isolated. Vaccine recipients, nucleocapsid antibody negative, had no prior SARS-CoV-2 infection. Cultures used a few million PBMC per well, 9.5 to 10 IU/ml IL-2 and around 9.8 ug/ml peptides. Both day 3 and day 7 saw half the medium replaced with IL-2 medium. Only in-frame clones appear in the TCRdb table, and some are missing; sequencing was by immunoSEQ multiplex PCR. The sample has about 23,000 clones, roughly 76% seen once. Whole-study results and caveats: The vaccine-induced clones of healthy vaccinees included only 1 of 255 that cross-reacted with common cold coronaviruses. Late post-vaccination samples showed marked contraction of infection- and vaccine-induced clones.

Losses at the gene ends were 6 bases for V and 0 bases for J; bases not matched to a gene: 8. Germline lookup yields CDR1 SNHLY and CDR2 FYNNEI. This CDR3 region has 18 residues. The sequenced sample was CD4+ T cells from PBMCs cultured with SARS-CoV-2 spike peptides, obtained before COVID-19 vaccination. V gene TRBV2 combines with J gene TRBJ1-6, with 10 positions matching TRBD1. The origin of this receptor is a human donor who received a COVID-19 vaccine. Written as DNA, the CDR3 is TGTGCCAGCAGAAACCCGGGACAGGGGAGCTCCTATAATTCACCCCTCCACTTT. This translates into CASRNPGQGSSYNSPLHF.